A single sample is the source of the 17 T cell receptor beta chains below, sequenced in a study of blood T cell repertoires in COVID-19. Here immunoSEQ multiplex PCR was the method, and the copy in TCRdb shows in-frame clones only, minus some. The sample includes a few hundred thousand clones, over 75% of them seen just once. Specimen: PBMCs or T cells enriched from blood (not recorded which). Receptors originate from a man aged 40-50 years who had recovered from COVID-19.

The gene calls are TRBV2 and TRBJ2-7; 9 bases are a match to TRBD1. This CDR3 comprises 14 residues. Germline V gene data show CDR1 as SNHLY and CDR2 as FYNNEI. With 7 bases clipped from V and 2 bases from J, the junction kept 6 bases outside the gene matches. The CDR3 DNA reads TGTGCCAGCACGTCCGGGACAGGGCCCTACGAGCAGTACTTC. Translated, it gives CASTSGTGPYEQYF.

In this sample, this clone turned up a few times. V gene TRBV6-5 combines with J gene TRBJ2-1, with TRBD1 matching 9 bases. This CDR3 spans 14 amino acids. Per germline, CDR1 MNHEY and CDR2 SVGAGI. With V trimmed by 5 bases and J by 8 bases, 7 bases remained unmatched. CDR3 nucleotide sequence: TGTGCCAGCAGTACGGGACAGGGCTGGGATGAGCAGTTCTTC. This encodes CASSTGQGWDEQFF.

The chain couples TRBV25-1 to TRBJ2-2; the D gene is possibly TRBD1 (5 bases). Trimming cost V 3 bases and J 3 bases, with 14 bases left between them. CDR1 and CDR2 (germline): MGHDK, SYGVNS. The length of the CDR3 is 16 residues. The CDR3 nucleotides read TGTGCCAGCAGTGAGATGCCCAGGGCCCACACCGGGGAGCTGTTTTTT. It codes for CASSEMPRAHTGELFF.

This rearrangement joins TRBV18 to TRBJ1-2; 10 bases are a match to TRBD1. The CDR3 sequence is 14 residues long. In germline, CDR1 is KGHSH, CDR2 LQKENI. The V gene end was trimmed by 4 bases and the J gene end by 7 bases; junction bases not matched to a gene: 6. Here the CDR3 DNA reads TGTGCCAGCTCACGGGGAGACAGGGGGCTTGGCTACACCTTC. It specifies CASSRGDRGLGYTF.

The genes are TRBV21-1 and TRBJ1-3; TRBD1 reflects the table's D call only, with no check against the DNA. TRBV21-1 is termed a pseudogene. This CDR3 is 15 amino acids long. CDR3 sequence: CASTLTGGDGNTIYF. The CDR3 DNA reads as TGTGCCAGCACCTTGACAGGGGGGGATGGAAACACCATATATTTT.

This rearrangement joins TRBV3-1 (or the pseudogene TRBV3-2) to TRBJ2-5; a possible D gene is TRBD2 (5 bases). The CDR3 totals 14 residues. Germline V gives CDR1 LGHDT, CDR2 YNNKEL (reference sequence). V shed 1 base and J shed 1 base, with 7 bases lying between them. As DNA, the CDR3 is TGTGCCAGCAGCCAAGCAGGACTCCAAGAGACCCAGTACTTC. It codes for CASSQAGLQETQYF.

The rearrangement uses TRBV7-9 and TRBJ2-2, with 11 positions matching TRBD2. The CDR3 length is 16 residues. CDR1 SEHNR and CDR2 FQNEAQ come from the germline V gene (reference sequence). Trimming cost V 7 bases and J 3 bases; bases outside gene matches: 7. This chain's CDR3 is CASINGLAGYTGELFF. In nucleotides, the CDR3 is TGTGCCAGCATCAACGGACTAGCGGGTTACACCGGGGAGCTGTTTTTT.

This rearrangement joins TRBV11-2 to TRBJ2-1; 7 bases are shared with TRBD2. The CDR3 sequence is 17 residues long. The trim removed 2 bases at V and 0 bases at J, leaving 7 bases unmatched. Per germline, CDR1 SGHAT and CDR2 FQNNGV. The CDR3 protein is CASSLSLAESSYNEQFF. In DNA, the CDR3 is TGTGCCAGCAGCTTATCCCTAGCGGAGAGCTCCTACAATGAGCAGTTCTTC. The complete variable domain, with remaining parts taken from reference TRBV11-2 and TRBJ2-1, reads EAGVAQSPRYKIIEKRQSVAFWCNPISGHATLYWYQQILGQGPKLLIQFQNNGVVDDSQLPKDRFSAERLKGVDSTLKIQPAKLEDSAVYLCASSLSLAESSYNEQFFGPGTRLTVL.

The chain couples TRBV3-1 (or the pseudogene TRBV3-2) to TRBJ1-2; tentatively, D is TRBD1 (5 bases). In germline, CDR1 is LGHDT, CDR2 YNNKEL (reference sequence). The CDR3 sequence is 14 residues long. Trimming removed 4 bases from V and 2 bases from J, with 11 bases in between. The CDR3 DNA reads TGTGCCAGCAGCCTATTAGACAGAAACTATGGCTACACCTTC. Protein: CASSLLDRNYGYTF.

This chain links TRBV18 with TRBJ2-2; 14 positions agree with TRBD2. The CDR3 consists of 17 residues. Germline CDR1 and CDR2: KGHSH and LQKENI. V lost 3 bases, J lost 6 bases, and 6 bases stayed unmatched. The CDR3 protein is CASSPLGLAGGSGELFF. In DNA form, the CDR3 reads TGTGCCAGCTCACCTCTAGGACTAGCGGGAGGTTCCGGGGAGCTGTTTTTT.

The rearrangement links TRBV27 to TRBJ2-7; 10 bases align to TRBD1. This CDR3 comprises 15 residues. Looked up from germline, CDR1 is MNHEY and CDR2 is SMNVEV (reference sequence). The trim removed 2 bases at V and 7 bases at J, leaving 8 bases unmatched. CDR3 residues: CASSLRTGGIAEQYF. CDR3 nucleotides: TGTGCCAGCAGTTTAAGGACAGGGGGTATCGCGGAGCAGTACTTC.

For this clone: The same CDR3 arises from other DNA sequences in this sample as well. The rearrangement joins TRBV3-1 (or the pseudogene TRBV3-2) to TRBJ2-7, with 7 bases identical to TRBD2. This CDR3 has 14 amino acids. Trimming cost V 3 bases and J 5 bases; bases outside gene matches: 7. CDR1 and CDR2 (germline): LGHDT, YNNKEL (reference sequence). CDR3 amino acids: CASSQAGTNDEQYF. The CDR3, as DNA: TGTGCCAGCAGCCAGGCCGGGACTAATGACGAGCAGTACTTC.

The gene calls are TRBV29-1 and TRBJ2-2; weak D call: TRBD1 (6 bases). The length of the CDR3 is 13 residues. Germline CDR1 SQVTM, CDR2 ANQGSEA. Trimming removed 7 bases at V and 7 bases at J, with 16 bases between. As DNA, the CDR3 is TGCAGCGGGGGGCAGGGTGATTTCGGGGAGCTGTTTTTT. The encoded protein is CSGGQGDFGELFF.

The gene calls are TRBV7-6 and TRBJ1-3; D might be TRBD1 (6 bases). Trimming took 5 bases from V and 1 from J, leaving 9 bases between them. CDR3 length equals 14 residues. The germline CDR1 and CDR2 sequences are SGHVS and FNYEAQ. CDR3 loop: CASSATGSGNTIYF. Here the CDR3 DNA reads TGTGCCAGCAGCGCCACAGGGTCTGGAAACACCATATATTTT.

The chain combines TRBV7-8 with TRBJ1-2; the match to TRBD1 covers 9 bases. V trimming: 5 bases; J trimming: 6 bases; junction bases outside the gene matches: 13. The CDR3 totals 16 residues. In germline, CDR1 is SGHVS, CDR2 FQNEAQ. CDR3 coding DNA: TGTGCCAGCAGCCTCACGACAGGGGGGTTTCTAGATGGCTACACCTTC. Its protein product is CASSLTTGGFLDGYTF.

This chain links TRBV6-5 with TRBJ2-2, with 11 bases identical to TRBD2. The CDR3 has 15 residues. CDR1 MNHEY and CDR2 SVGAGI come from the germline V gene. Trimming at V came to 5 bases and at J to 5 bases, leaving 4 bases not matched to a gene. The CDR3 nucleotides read TGTGCCAGCAGTCTCACTAGCGGGGGAACCGGGGAGCTGTTTTTT. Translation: CASSLTSGGTGELFF.

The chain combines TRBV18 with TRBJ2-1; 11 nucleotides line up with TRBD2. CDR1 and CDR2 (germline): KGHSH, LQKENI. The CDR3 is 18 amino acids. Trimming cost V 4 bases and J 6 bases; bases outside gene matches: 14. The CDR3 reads CASSLKITGLAEANEQFF. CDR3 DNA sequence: TGTGCCAGCTCACTGAAAATCACGGGACTAGCGGAGGCCAATGAGCAGTTCTTC.